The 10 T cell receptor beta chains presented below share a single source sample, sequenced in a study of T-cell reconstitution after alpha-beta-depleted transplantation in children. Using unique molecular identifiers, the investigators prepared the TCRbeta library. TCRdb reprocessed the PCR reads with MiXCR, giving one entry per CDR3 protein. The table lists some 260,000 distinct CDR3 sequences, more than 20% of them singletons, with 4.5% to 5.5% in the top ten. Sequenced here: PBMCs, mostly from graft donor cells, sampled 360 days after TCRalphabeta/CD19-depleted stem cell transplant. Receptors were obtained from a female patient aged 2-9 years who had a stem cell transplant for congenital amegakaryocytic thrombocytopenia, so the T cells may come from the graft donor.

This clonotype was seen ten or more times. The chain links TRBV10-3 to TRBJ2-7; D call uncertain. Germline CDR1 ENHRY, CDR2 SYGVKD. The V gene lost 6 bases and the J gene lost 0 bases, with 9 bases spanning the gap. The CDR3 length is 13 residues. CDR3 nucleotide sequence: TGTGCCATCAGGGGGTTGAGCTCCTACGAGCAGTACTTC. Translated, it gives CAIRGLSSYEQYF.

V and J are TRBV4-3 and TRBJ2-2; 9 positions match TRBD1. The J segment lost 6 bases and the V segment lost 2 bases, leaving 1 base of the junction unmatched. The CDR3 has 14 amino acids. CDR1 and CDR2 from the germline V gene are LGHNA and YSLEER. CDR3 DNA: TGCGCCAGCAGCCAACACAGGGGGCCCGGGGAGCTGTTTTTT. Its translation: CASSQHRGPGELFF.

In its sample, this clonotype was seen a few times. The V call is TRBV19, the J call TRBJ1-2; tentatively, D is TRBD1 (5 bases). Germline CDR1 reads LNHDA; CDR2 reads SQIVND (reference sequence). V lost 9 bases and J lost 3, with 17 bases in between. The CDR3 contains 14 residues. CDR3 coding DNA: TGTGCCAGCCCGCAAACAGGTTTTGACTATGGCTACACCTTC. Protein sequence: CASPQTGFDYGYTF.

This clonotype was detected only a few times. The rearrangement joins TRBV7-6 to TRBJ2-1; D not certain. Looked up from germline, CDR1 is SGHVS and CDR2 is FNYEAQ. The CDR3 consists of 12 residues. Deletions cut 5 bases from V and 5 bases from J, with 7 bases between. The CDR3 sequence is CASSRRNNEQFF. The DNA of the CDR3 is TGTGCCAGCAGCCGACGGAACAATGAGCAGTTCTTC.

This chain's CDR3 is CASSYPSRTDTQYF. The CDR3 DNA is TGTGCCAGCAGTTACCCGTCGCGCACAGATACGCAGTATTTT. The chain carries TRBV12-3 or TRBV12-4 and TRBJ2-3; no clear D gene. The CDR3 has 14 residues. Trimming removed 4 bases from V and 1 base from J, with 9 bases in between.

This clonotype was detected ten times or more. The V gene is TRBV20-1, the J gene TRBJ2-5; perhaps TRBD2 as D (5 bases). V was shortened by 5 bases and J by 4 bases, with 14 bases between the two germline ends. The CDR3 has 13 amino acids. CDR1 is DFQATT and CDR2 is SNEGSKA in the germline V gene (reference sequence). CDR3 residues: CSAAGSDGETQYF. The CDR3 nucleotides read TGCAGTGCTGCTGGTAGCGATGGAGAGACCCAGTACTTC.

The DNA for the CDR3 is TGTGCCAGCAGTTACACAGACAGGGGGTATCAGCCCCAGCATTTT. Translating gives CASSYTDRGYQPQHF. The chain is built from TRBV6-5 and TRBJ1-5; 9 bases fit TRBD1. This CDR3 is 15 amino acids long. CDR1 and CDR2 from the germline V gene are MNHEY and SVGAGI. J gave up 5 bases and V 2 bases, and 4 bases lay outside the gene matches.

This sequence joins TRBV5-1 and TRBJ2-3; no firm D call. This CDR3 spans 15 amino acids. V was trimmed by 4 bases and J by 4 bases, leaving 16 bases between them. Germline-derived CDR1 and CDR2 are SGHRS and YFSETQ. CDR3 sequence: CASSTSAGGPDTQYF. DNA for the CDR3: TGCGCCAGCAGCACAAGTGCCGGCGGTCCAGATACGCAGTATTTT.

The CDR3 reads CASSASIEETQYF. The CDR3 bases are TGTGCCAGCAGCGCGAGTATCGAAGAGACCCAGTACTTC. The gene calls are TRBV7-2 and TRBJ2-5; no firm D call. Trimming shortened V by 5 bases and J by 3 bases, and 10 bases separated the two germline ends. Germline V gene lookup returns CDR1 SGHTA and CDR2 FQGNSA. The CDR3 extends over 13 amino acids.

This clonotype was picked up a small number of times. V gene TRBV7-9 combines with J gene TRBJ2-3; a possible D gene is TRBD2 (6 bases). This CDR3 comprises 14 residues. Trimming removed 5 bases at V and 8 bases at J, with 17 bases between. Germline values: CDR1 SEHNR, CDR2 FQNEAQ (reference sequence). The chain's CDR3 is CASSLSGGAVTQYF. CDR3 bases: TGTGCCAGCAGCCTGAGCGGAGGGGCGGTTACGCAGTATTTT.